This T cell receptor (beta chain) was recovered during a study of identical twins. Study-level results: Out-of-frame beta sequences exhibited a weaker degree of excess twin sharing.

Turning to this clonotype: What it binds is unknown. Being one base from a much bigger clone, this may be a read error.

The CDR3 sequence is 18 residues long. Germline V gene lookup returns CDR1 KGHDR and CDR2 SFDVKD. Unique molecular identifiers were in the cDNA, with template-switch universal primer binding. Via MiXCR, TCRdb re-called the 5' RACE reads, giving one row per CDR3 protein. The data show hundreds of thousands of distinct CDR3 sequences, with less than 7% seen just once and about 1.8% held by the top ten. The chain links TRBV24-1 to TRBJ2-1; no clear D. The receptor's source is a man aged 18 to 35 in good health. Sequencing input: naive T cells sorted from blood. The CDR3 nucleotides read TGTGCCACCAGTGATTCCCCCCACTCCAGCCCCAACTACAATGAGGAGTTCTTC. The encoded protein is CATSDSPHSSPNYNEEFF.